The 11 T cell receptor beta chains reported below all come from one sample, sequenced in a study of blood T cell repertoires in COVID-19. Sequencing used immunoSEQ multiplex PCR; TCRdb keeps in-frame clones, though not all of them. The table records about 160,000 clones, roughly 81% of them present only once. The sequencing sample was made of peripheral blood. Receptor source: a man aged 35 to 55 with acute or convalescent COVID-19.

The rearrangement joins TRBV7-2 to TRBJ1-2; D perhaps matches TRBD1 (6 bases). Germline lookup yields CDR1 SGHTA and CDR2 FQGNSA. The CDR3 runs 15 residues. The V end lost 5 bases, the J end lost 0 bases, and 13 bases lay between the germline ends. The CDR3 loop reads CASSGYRDSNYGYTF. The CDR3 region has the DNA TGTGCCAGCAGCGGCTACAGGGATTCTAACTATGGCTACACCTTC.

This clone appeared a few times. V is TRBV11-2 and J is TRBJ2-7; weak D call: TRBD1 (7 bases). The CDR3 runs to 16 residues. V was cut by 5 bases and J by 0 bases, with 17 bases left in between. CDR1 and CDR2 from the germline V gene are SGHAT and FQNNGV. DNA for the CDR3: TGTGCCAGCAGCCCGATCCGGCGGGACAGCTCCTACGAGCAGTACTTC. Amino acid sequence: CASSPIRRDSSYEQYF.

The V gene is TRBV24-1, the J gene TRBJ2-7, with D tentatively TRBD1 (6 bases). The CDR3 consists of 13 residues. Germline V gene sequence: CDR1 KGHDR, CDR2 SFDVKD. Trimming shortened V by 0 bases and J by 5 bases, and 7 bases separated the two germline ends. CDR3 nucleotides: TGTGCCACCAGTGATTTGAACAGGGACGAGCAGTACTTC. Translating gives CATSDLNRDEQYF.

The sample holds one count of this clone. The chain combines TRBV2 with TRBJ2-3; 9 positions agree with TRBD2. Germline V gene sequence: CDR1 SNHLY, CDR2 FYNNEI. J gave up 6 bases and V 8 bases, and 12 bases lay outside the gene matches. The CDR3 is 15 residues long. The chain's CDR3 is CASSREGLASDTQYF. Here the CDR3 DNA reads TGTGCCAGCTCCAGAGAGGGACTAGCCTCGGATACGCAGTATTTT.

The chain recombines TRBV19 with TRBJ2-7; 7 bases map to TRBD1. Germline V gene sequence: CDR1 LNHDA, CDR2 SQIVND (reference sequence). After removal of 7 bases from V and 7 bases from J, the junction contained 7 bases not matched to a gene. The CDR3 runs to 12 residues. The CDR3 nucleotides are TGTGCCAGTAATGAAGGGGGCCGGGAGCAGTACTTC. Translated: CASNEGGREQYF.

This chain uses TRBV18 with TRBJ1-1; D call uncertain. Deletions cut 5 bases from V and 3 bases from J, with 10 bases between. CDR3 length equals 13 residues. CDR1 and CDR2 from the germline V gene are KGHSH and LQKENI. In DNA, the CDR3 is TGTGCCAGCTCATCTGGACTGGACACTGAAGCTTTCTTT. Translation gives CASSSGLDTEAFF.

J is TRBJ1-5 and V is TRBV14; D remains ambiguous. Trimming left V 9 bases short and J 0 bases short, with 18 bases between. Germline V CDR1 and CDR2: SGHDN, FVKESK. The CDR3 spans 16 residues. The CDR3 region has the DNA TGTGCCAGTCTTATTAGGAGTTTACCTAGCAATCAGCCCCAGCATTTT. This translates into CASLIRSLPSNQPQHF.

The DNA of the CDR3 is TGTGCCAGCAGCTCGGGGGTGGGGGACTATGGCTACACCTTC. As protein: CASSSGVGDYGYTF. The J gene is TRBJ1-2, the V gene TRBV5-4, with D possibly TRBD1 on 5 matching bases. The V and J ends lost 3 bases and 3 bases respectively, with 12 bases between them. This CDR3 comprises 14 residues. Germline V gene sequence: CDR1 SGHNT, CDR2 YYREEE (reference sequence).

The rearrangement joins TRBV10-3 to TRBJ2-7; a weak D match, TRBD1 (6 bases). This CDR3 contains 14 residues. CDR1 is ENHRY, CDR2 SYGVKD, per germline. V lost 3 bases, J lost 2 bases, and 11 bases lay in between. The CDR3 sequence is CAISDTGFTYEQYF. CDR3 coding DNA: TGTGCCATCAGTGACACAGGGTTTACCTACGAGCAGTACTTC.

This rearrangement joins TRBV19 to TRBJ1-4; tentative D call: TRBD1 (5 bases). The CDR3 runs 14 residues. V lost 3 bases, J lost 6 bases, and 11 bases lay in between. CDR1 and CDR2 from the germline V gene are LNHDA and SQIVND (reference sequence). CDR3 sequence (DNA): TGTGCCAGTAGTATTGGGCAGGGATATGAAAAACTGTTTTTT. Its protein is CASSIGQGYEKLFF.

The genes are TRBV6-5 and TRBJ1-2; D might be TRBD1 (6 bases). The V and J ends lost 7 bases and 8 bases respectively, with 23 bases between them. The CDR3 covers 15 residues. Germline V lookup: CDR1 MNHEY, CDR2 SVGAGI. This CDR3 reads CASTDYRAGSYGYTF. The CDR3 region has the DNA TGTGCCAGCACCGATTACAGGGCGGGTTCCTACGGCTACACCTTC.